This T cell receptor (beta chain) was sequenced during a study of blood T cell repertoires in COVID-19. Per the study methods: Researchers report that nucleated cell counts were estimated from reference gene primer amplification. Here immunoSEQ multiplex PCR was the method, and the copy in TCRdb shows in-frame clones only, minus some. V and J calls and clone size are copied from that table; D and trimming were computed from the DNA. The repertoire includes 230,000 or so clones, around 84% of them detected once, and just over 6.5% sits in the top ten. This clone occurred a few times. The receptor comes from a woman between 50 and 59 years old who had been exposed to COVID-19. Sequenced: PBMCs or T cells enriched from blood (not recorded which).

The CDR3 here is CASSSAPGQGGNEQFF. In nucleotides, the CDR3 is TGCGCCAGCAGCTCCGCACCGGGACAGGGTGGGAATGAGCAGTTCTTC. The V gene is TRBV5-1, the J gene TRBJ2-1; 9 bases align to TRBD1. The CDR3 extends over 16 amino acids. V gave up 3 bases and J gave up 7 bases; unmatched junction bases: 11. The germline gives CDR1 SGHRS, CDR2 YFSETQ.